Below, one T cell receptor (beta chain) is given with its context. The antigen it recognizes is unknown. Base qualities are not at hand, and no much larger clone is one base apart. This record belongs to a study of cytomegalovirus exposure and HLA in healthy donors listed by TCRdb under 2017. Notes on the research overall: According to an earlier analysis of 587 of the donors, about 170 million T cells yielded 95 million to 140 million unique TCR beta sequences and more than 250 Gb of sequence data. Roughly 320 gigabases of sequencing data and 75 million to 85 million unique TCR sequences made up an early release that covered several hundred HLA-typed donors. The genetic ancestry cluster associated with self-reported Caucasian donors included over 65% of the approximately 400 genotyped donors. The study aimed to test whether signatures of past pathogen exposure could be identified by cataloging public T cell receptors. The T cell repertoires of around 670 subjects were profiled by immunosequencing and related to cytomegalovirus serostatus. In addition to the first cohort of 650 to 750 subjects, a separate validation cohort of approximately 110 different subjects was used. The study combined high-throughput TCR immunosequencing, statistical association of individual TCRs with disease status, and machine learning to predict cytomegalovirus infection status. To study patterns of TCR occurrence, a later analysis re-analyzed previously published TCR beta repertoires from hundreds of donors and added high-resolution HLA genotyping. Rather than using new phenotypic data, the later analysis identified candidate immune exposures from TCR beta sequences and from how often those sequences occurred across donors. To decide whether each TCR beta V gene segment behaved as functional or pseudogenic, an earlier analysis of 587 of the donors relied on high-throughput TCR beta sequencing. Donor age, sex, ethnicity and CMV serostatus were compiled together with the repertoire data. A later genetic analysis took genome-wide SNP genotypes for about 60% of the roughly 670 donors and used that subset as a discovery cohort. Every discovery cohort repertoire had been produced on one sequencing platform. Class I and class II HLA loci were covered by the typing at four-digit resolution. Typing coverage differed by locus: A, B, C, DRB1 and DQB1 were typed in about 620-640 donors, DQA1 in 500 to 550, DPA1 in 600 to 610, and DPB1 in 400 to 490. Four to six DR-DQ haplotypes were handled as single units for association and clustering because linkage in the cohort was strong. Across approximately 400 genotyped donors of the cohort, an average of about 200,000 unique TCR beta nucleotide sequences per donor were sequenced, and 15% to 20% of those sequences were non-productive. On the study overall, not on this receptor specifically: At a false discovery rate of 0.05, a later analysis linked fewer than 20,000 TCR beta sequences to specific HLA alleles. Across donors, most TCR sequences were observed very rarely, whereas some public TCRs were present in many individuals. V-gene and J-gene trimming of TCR beta chains was associated with a missense DCLRE1C variant in a later genetic analysis, and the association was replicated in an independent cohort. According to a later analysis, TCR association rates differed among HLA loci, with DRB1 alleles showing the most associated TCRs and HLA-C alleles showing the fewest. A further reported finding was that TCR beta sequences accurately predicted the HLA-A and HLA-B alleles for most subjects in the first cohort. In this cohort, only TCR beta chains were sequenced, and detectable features were limited by the absence of alpha or paired-chain data. Compared with equally common non-associated chains, HLA-associated TCR beta chains in a later analysis were more clonally expanded and had lower generation probabilities. Roughly 17 rarely observed V segments, including chromosome 9 orphons, were excluded from the earlier analysis of a few hundred of the donors because counts were too low. The presence/absence analyses assumed that sequencing depth was roughly uniform across donors, and that assumption may not be true. Because HLA typing was unavailable for some donors at each locus, only the typed subset was used in association tests. In a later genetic analysis, fewer N-insertions in productive TCRs were reported among donors in an Asian-associated ancestry cluster than the roughly 640-donor mean. A few of the identified cytomegalovirus-associated TCR beta chains were confirmed in vitro to be specific for cytomegalovirus antigens. In a later analysis, most CMV-associated TCR beta chains were found to appear HLA-restricted, with HLA associations seemingly driven largely by CMV exposure. The sequencing pipeline was judged likely to have produced a cluster of highly shared sequence variants as a technical artifact. An earlier analysis of 587 of the donors showed that most TCR beta V segments appeared in productive rearrangements either about 90% or about 30% of the time, which broadly matched IMGT annotations. According to a later analysis, parvovirus B19, influenza, CMV and Epstein-Barr virus appeared linked to several top co-occurrence clusters. The only immune exposure information available for the cohort was CMV serostatus. When HLA alleles, especially DR and DQ, strongly co-occurred, TCR associations were difficult to assign to individual alleles. It was suggested by the authors that the approach could potentially be generalized to other disease states and immunological phenotypes. Linkage disequilibrium might explain the correlated functional status among segregating V segments, but an unknown experimental factor could not be excluded. Cytomegalovirus status was reported to be diagnosed by the classifier with high specificity and sensitivity in both the original and validation cohorts. Because the 87-base-pair reads could not distinguish some IMGT-functional V segments, including TRBV6-2 and TRBV6-3, those segments were excluded. In the study, approximately 160 TCR beta chains were listed as associated with cytomegalovirus.

The cohort consisted of 600 to 750 healthy bone marrow donors. At the time of sampling, every cohort member was nominally healthy, though immune exposures that went unrecorded were likely present. The donor was CMV seropositive and belonged to the group of around 300 seropositive cohort members. A peripheral blood sample was provided by each donor, and peripheral blood mononuclear cells were used for TCR beta sequencing. Genomic DNA was extracted from the blood cell samples with the Qiagen DNeasy Blood Extraction Kit. There are 12 amino acids in the CDR3, from cysteine to phenylalanine inclusive. CDR3 DNA is the only sequence kept; it has 36 bases, read in frame from the first base. The trim is 2 bases for V and 6 bases for J, with a gap of 7 bases between the germline ends. The germline V gene (reference sequence) yields SEHNR for CDR1 and FQNEAQ for CDR2. Library preparation used the immunoSEQ multiplex PCR assay. The multiplex PCR relied on a mix of 60 forward primers for TCR Vbeta segments and 13 reverse primers for TCR Jbeta segments. The CDR3 region of rearranged TCR beta genes was amplified from genomic DNA by a multiplex PCR assay. On the Illumina HiSeq System, the amplified TCR beta libraries were sequenced as 87-base-pair reads. In the original analysis: In a later analysis, tens of millions of unique TCR beta chains were counted across the 500 to 700 repertoires, and around 10 million of these chains were shared by at least two donors. A nearest-neighbor algorithm error-corrected the raw reads and collapsed the reads into unique sequences, merging closely related sequences to remove PCR and sequencing errors. Alignment of CDR3 sequences to IMGT reference sequences was used to assign V, D and J gene segments. For a sequence to be retained, a match of at least six nucleotides to both a V gene segment and a J gene segment was required. A rearrangement was called productive if the CDR3 had no stop codons and remained in frame with V and J, and every other rearrangement was called non-productive. Following IMGT convention, CDR3 was defined as the stretch from the second conserved V-encoded cysteine to the conserved J-encoded phenylalanine. Sequences without an unambiguous match to a single V gene segment were excluded from the earlier analysis of about 600 of the donors. An earlier analysis of fewer than 750 of the donors classified V segments as functional when productive rearrangements were above 56.7% and as segregating when the standard deviation between donors was above 5%. To diagnose cytomegalovirus status from the catalog of TCR beta chain sequences, a statistical classification framework was built. In a later analysis, V and J genes were assigned by comparing TCR nucleotide sequences against IMGT/GENE-DB human TR gene sequences. In a later analysis, CDR3 sequences and most-parsimonious VDJ recombination scenarios were assigned using the TCRdist pipeline. In a later analysis, each TCR beta chain was defined by its CDR3 amino acid sequence together with its V-gene family, and reads lacking a unique V-gene family were excluded. In a later analysis, some 600 highly shared, low-generation-probability nucleotide sequences were removed to address suspected cross-contamination and a sequencing artifact. For each public chain, a later analysis derived a clonal expansion index from normalized ranks of inferred template counts within each repertoire. In a later analysis, generation probabilities were computed with a VDJ recombination model fitted to out-of-frame rearrangements, and the resulting probabilities were checked against IGoR. Hypergeometric tests were used in a later analysis to score TCR-TCR, TCR-HLA and TCR-CMV co-occurrence, with a repertoire-size bias correction applied to the TCR pairs. In a later analysis, false discovery rates were estimated by permuting HLA or CMV assignments 20 times. In a later analysis, co-occurring TCRs were grouped using DBSCAN, and TCRdist sequence similarity was added for clustering within HLA-allele-positive subsets. Repertoires with fewer than 30,000 or more than 120,000 public chains were left out of co-occurrence clustering, as were five repertoires with anomalous nucleotide sharing. This is the immuneACCESS table as TCRdb keeps it, with only in-frame sequences that have V and J called. A part of the clones is gone; compared with another copy, unresolved V genes explain less than half, and the rest is unexplained. The V and J calls and clone size were taken over from that table, and D and trimming were inferred from the DNA. Present in this sample are over 120,000 clones, roughly 70% of which were seen just once. The top ten constitute around 4.7% of the sample.

This sequence was found in a man younger than 35 in good health and CMV-seropositive. The chain couples TRBV7-9 to TRBJ1-2; D gene: possibly TRBD1, on 5 matching bases. The sequenced sample consisted of PBMCs. The DNA is as follows: TGTGCCAGCAGCTTATCCAGGGATGGCTACACCTTC. It codes for CASSLSRDGYTF. When the CDR3 is completed using the reference TRBV7-9 and TRBJ1-2 genes on either side, the full variable domain is DTGVSQNPRHKITKRGQNVTFRCDPISEHNRLYWYRQTLGQGPEFLTYFQNEAQLEKSRLLSDRFSAERPKGSFSTLEIQRTEQGDSAMYLCASSLSRDGYTFGSGTRLTVV.